This TCR beta chain comes out of a study of blood T cell repertoires in COVID-19. Germline CDR1 is MGHDK and CDR2 is SYGVNS. The CDR3 has 15 residues. The V gene lost 5 bases and the J gene lost 0 bases, with 11 bases spanning the gap. This clone came up once. As handled by the study authors: Nucleated cell counts were estimated from reference gene primer amplification. Clones were read by immunoSEQ multiplex PCR, and TCRdb kept only the in-frame ones, dropping some. Clonal size and the V and J genes are those of that table, whereas D and trimming came from the DNA. Of fewer than 300,000 clones listed, about four fifths are singletons.

The receptor was derived from a woman younger than 35 with acute or convalescent COVID-19. The sequenced material came from peripheral blood. V is TRBV25-1 and J is TRBJ1-3, with D hard to call. CDR3 sequence (DNA): TGTGCCAGCAGTCAAAATGACAACTCTGGAAACACCATATATTTT. Its protein product is CASSQNDNSGNTIYF.